The source of this TCR beta chain is a study of post-analysis software for immune sequencing data. Study-wide background: Both relapsing-remitting and secondary progressive multiple sclerosis featured among the disease courses, as did progressive-relapsing multiple sclerosis. Findings and caveats of the study: Strong co-clustering by F measure was evident for samples that had been prepared in the same batch. Patients used roughly five TRBV segments, including TRBV5-6, TRBV5-1 and TRBV20-1, more often than controls. Controls' normalized Chao1 diversity significantly exceeded that of multiple sclerosis patients.

This CDR3 is built from 16 residues. From germline, CDR1 is ENHRY and CDR2 SYGVKD. V dropped 3 bases and J dropped 1; count of bases not matched to a gene: 8. Prepared libraries of TCR beta cDNA carried unique molecular identifiers. From approximately 0.95 to 9.8 million T cells, 550,000 or so cDNA molecules were obtained. From the PCR reads, TCRdb called clonotypes with MiXCR, one entry per CDR3 protein. This sample has roughly 430,000 distinct CDR3 sequences; roughly 40% occur once, and the top ten carry 6% to 9%. Worth noting for this clonotype: Its target is unknown.

The specimen was blood. The receptor was derived from a girl aged 2 to 10 with multiple sclerosis. This rearrangement joins TRBV10-3 to TRBJ2-7, with 8 positions matching TRBD2. This CDR3 reads CAISESAGGPSYEQYF. The DNA of the CDR3 is TGTGCCATCAGTGAAAGCGCGGGGGGCCCGTCCTACGAGCAGTACTTC.